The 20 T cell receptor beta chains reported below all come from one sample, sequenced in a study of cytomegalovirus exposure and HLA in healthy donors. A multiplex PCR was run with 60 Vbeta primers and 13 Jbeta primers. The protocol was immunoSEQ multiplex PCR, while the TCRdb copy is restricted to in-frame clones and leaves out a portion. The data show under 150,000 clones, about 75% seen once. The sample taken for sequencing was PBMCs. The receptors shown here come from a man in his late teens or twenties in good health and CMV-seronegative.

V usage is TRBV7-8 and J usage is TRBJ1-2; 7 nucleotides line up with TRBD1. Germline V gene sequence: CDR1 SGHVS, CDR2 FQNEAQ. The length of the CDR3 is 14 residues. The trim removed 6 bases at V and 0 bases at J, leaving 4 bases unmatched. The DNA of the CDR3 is TGTGCCAGCAGGGGGGACAGCCCTAACTATGGCTACACCTTC. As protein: CASRGDSPNYGYTF.

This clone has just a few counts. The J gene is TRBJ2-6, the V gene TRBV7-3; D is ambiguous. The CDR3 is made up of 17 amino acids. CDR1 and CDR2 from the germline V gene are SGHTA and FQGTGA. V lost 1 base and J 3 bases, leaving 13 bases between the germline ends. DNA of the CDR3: TGTGCCAGCAGCTTAATGGGTGAGGCTGTTGGGGCCAACGTCCTGACTTTC. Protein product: CASSLMGEAVGANVLTF. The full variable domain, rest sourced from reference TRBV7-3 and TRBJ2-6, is GAGVSQTPSNKVTEKGKYVELRCDPISGHTALYWYRQSLGQGPEFLIYFQGTGAADDSGLPNDRFFAVRPEGSVSTLKIQRTERGDSAVYLCASSLMGEAVGANVLTFGAGSRLTVL.

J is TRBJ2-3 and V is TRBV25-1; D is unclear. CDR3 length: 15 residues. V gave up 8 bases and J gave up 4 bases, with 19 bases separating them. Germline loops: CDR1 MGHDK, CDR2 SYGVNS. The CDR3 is CASPSSAVPPDTQYF. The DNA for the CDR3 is TGTGCCAGCCCGTCATCCGCGGTACCCCCAGATACGCAGTATTTT.

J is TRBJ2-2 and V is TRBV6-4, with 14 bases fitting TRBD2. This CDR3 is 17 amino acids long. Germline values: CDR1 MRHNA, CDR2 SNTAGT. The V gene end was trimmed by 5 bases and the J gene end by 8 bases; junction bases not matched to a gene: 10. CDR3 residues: CASSRLAGGKGTGELFF. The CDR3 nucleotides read TGTGCCAGCAGTAGACTAGCGGGGGGGAAAGGGACGGGGGAGCTGTTTTTT.

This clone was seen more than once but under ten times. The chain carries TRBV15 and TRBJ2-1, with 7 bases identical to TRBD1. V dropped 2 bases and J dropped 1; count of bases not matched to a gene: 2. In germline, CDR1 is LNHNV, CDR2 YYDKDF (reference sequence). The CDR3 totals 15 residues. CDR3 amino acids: CATSRRTGSYNEQFF. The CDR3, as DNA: TGTGCCACCAGCAGAAGGACAGGTTCCTACAATGAGCAGTTCTTC.

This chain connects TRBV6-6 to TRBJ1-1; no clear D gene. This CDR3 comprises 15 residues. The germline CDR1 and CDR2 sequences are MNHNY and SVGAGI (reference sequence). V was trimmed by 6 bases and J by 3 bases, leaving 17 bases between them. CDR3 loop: CASSPVRSTDTEAFF. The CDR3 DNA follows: TGTGCCAGCAGCCCAGTGCGGTCCACCGACACTGAAGCTTTCTTT.

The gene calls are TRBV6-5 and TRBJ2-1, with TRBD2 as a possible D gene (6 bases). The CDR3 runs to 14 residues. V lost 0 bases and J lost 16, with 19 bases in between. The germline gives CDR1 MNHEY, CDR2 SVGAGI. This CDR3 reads CASSYSQVSGSYFF. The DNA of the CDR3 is TGTGCCAGCAGTTACTCCCAGGTATCCGGGAGTTACTTCTTC.

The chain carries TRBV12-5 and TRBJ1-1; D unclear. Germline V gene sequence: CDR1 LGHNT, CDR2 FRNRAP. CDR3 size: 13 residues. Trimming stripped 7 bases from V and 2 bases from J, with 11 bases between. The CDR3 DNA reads TGTGCTAGTGCCCCGAGTTTCAACACTGAAGCTTTCTTT. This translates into CASAPSFNTEAFF.

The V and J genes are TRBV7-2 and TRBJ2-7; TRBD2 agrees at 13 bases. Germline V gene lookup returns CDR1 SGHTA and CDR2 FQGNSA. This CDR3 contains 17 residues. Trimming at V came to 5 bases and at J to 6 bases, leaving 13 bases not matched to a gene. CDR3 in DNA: TGTGCCAGCAGCCCCAGGCCCCGGACTAGCGGGAGTAGCGAGCAGTACTTC. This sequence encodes CASSPRPRTSGSSEQYF. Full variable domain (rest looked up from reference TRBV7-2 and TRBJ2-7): GAGVSQSPSNKVTEKGKDVELRCDPISGHTALYWYRQSLGQGLEFLIYFQGNSAPDKSGLPSDRFSAERTGGSVSTLTIQRTQQEDSAVYLCASSPRPRTSGSSEQYFGPGTRLTVT.

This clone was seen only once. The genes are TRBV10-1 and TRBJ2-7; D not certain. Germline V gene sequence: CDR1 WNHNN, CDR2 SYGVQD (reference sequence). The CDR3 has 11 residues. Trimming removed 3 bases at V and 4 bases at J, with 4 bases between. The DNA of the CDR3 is TGCGCCAGCAGTGACCAGTACGAGCAGTACTTC. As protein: CASSDQYEQYF.

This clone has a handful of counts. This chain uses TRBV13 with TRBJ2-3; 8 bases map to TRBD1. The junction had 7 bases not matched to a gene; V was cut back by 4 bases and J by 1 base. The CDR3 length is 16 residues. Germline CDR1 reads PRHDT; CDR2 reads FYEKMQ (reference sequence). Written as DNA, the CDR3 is TGTGCCAGCAGCTACGCCCCGACAGGGGGCACAGATACGCAGTATTTT. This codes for CASSYAPTGGTDTQYF.

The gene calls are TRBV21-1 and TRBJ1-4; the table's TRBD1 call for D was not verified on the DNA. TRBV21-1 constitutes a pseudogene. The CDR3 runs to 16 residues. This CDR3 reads CASSKGQGPTNEKLFF. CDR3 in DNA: TGTGCCAGCAGCAAAGGGCAGGGGCCAACTAATGAAAAACTGTTTTTT.

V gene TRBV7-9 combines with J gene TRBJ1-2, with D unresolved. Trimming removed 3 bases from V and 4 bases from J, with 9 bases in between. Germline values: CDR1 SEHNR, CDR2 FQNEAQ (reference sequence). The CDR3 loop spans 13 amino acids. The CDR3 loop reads CASSLTGAYGYTF. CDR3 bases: TGTGCCAGCAGCTTGACGGGAGCCTATGGCTACACCTTC.

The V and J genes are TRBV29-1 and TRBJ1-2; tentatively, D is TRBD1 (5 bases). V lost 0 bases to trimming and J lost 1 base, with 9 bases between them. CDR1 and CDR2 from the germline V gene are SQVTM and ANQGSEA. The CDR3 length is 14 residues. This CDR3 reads CSVEEDNFNYGYTF. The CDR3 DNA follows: TGCAGCGTTGAAGAGGACAATTTTAACTATGGCTACACCTTC.

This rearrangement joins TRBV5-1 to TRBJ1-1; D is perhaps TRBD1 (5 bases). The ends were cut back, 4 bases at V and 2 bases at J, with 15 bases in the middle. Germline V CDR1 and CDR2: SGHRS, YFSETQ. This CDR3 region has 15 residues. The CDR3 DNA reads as TGCGCCAGCAGCCCAACCGGAGACAGAAACACTGAAGCTTTCTTT. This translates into CASSPTGDRNTEAFF.

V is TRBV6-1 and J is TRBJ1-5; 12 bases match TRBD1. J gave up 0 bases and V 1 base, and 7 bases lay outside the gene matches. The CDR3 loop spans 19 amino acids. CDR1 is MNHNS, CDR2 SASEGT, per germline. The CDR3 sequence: CASSEGGQGAGDSNQPQHF. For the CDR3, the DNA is TGTGCCAGCAGTGAAGGGGGACAGGGGGCGGGGGATAGCAATCAGCCCCAGCATTTT.

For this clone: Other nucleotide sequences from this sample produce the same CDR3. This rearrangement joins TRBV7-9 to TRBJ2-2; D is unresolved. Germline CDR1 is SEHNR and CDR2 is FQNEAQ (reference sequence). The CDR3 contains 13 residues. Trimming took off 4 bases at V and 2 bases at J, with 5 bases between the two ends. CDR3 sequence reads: CASSSTNTGELFF. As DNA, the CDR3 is TGTGCCAGCAGCTCAACAAACACCGGGGAGCTGTTTTTT.

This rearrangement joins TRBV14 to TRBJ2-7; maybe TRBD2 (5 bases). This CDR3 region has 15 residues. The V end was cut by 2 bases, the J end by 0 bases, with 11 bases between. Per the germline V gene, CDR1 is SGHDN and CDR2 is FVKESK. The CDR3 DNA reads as TGTGCCAGCAGCCAAATCGGCCGGGACTCCTACGAGCAGTACTTC. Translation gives CASSQIGRDSYEQYF.

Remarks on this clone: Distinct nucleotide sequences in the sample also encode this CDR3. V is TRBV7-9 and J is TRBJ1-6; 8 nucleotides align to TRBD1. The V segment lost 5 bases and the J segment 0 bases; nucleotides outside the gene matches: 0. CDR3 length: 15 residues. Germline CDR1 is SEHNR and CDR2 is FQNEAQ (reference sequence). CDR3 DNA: TGTGCCAGCAGCGGACAGGGCTCCTATAATTCACCCCTCCACTTT. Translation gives CASSGQGSYNSPLHF.

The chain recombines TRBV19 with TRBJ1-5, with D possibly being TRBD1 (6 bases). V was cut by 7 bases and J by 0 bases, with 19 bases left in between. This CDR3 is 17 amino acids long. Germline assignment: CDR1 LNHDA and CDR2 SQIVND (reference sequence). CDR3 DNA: TGTGCCAGTACTCCCGGGACACCCACATATAGCAATCAGCCCCAGCATTTT. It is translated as CASTPGTPTYSNQPQHF.